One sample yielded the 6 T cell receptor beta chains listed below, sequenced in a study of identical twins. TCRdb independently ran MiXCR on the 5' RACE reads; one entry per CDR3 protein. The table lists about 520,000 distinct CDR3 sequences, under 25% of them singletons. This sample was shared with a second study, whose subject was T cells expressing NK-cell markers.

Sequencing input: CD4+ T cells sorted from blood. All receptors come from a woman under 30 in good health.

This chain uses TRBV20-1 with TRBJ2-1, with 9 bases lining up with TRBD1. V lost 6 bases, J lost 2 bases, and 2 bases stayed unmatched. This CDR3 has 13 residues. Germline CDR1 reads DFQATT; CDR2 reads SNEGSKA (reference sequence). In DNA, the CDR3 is TGCAGTGCCCGGGACAGGGCCTACAATGAGCAGTTCTTC. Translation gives CSARDRAYNEQFF.

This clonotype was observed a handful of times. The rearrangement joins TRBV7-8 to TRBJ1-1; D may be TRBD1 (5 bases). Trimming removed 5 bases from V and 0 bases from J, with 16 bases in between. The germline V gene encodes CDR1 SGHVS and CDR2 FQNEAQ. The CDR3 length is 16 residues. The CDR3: CASSRFTQTVNTEAFF. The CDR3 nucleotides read TGTGCCAGCAGCCGTTTCACTCAGACAGTGAACACTGAAGCTTTCTTT.

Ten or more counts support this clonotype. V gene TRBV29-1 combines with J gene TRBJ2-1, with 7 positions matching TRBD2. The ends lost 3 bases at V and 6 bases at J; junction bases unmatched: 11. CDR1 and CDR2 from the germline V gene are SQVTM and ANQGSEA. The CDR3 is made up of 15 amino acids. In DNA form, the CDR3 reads TGCAGCGTTGACGGTGGTGGCGGGAGCGGCAATGAGCAGTTCTTC. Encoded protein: CSVDGGGGSGNEQFF.

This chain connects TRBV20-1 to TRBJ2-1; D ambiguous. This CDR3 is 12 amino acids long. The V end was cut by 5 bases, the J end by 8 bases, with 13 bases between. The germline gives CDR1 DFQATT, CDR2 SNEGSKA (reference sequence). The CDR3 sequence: CSASLAFDEQFF. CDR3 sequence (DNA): TGCAGTGCTTCATTAGCTTTCGATGAGCAGTTCTTC.

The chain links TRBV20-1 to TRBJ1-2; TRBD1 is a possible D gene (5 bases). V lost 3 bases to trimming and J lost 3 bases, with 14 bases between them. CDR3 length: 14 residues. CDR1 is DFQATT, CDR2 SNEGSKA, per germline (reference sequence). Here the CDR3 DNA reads TGCAGTGCTAGTTTATTGCGGGGGGACTATGGCTACACCTTC. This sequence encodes CSASLLRGDYGYTF.

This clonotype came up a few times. The CDR3 is CASIQGHGGSPLHF. The CDR3 bases are TGTGCCAGCATTCAGGGACACGGTGGATCACCCCTCCACTTT. V gene TRBV12-3 or TRBV12-4 combines with J gene TRBJ1-6, with D tentatively TRBD1 (6 bases). The ends were cut back, 7 bases at V and 10 bases at J, with 17 bases in the middle. The CDR3 is made up of 14 amino acids.